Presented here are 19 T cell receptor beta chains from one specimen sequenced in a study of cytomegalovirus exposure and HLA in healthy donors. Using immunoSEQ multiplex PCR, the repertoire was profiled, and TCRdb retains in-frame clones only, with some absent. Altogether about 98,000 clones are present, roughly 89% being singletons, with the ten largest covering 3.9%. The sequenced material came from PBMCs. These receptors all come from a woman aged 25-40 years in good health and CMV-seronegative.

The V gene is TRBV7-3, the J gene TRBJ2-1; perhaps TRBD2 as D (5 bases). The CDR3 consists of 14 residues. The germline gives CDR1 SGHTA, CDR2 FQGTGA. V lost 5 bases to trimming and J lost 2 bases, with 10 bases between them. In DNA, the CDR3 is TGTGCCAGCAGCCCGCTCGGGGCCTACAATGAGCAGTTCTTC. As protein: CASSPLGAYNEQFF.

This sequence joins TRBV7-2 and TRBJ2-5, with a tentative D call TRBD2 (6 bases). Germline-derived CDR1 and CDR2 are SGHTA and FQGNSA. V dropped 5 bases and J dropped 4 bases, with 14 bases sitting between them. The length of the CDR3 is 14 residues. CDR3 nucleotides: TGTGCCAGCAGCCCCCGCTGGGGGGTAGAGACCCAGTACTTC. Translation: CASSPRWGVETQYF.

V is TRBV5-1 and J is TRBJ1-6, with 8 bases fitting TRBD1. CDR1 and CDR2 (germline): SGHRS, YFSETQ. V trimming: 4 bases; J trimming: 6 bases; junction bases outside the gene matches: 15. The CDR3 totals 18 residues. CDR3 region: CASSHTGTGQGGNSPLHF. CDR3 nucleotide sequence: TGCGCCAGCAGCCATACCGGAACTGGACAGGGAGGTAATTCACCCCTCCACTTT.

The CDR3 reads CASSWDRVEAFF. In DNA form, the CDR3 reads TGTGCCAGCAGCTGGGACAGGGTGGAAGCTTTCTTT. The chain links TRBV5-6 to TRBJ1-1; 9 nucleotides line up with TRBD1. Trimming removed 3 bases from V and 8 bases from J; junction bases left unmatched: 2. Germline loops: CDR1 SGHDT, CDR2 YYEEEE. The length of the CDR3 is 12 residues.

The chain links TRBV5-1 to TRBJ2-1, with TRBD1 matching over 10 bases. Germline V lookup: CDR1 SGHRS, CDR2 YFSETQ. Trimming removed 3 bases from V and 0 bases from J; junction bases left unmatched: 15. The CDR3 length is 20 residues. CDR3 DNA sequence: TGCGCCAGCAGCTCCGACAGGGGGCGAGGCCTCCGAAGCTCCTACAATGAGCAGTTCTTC. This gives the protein CASSSDRGRGLRSSYNEQFF.

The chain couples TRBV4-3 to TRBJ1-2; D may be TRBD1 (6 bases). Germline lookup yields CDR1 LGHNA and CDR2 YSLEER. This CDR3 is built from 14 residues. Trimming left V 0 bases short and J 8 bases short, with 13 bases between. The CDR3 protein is CASSQDEGVGGYTF. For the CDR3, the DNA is TGCGCCAGCAGCCAAGATGAGGGGGTTGGCGGCTACACCTTC.

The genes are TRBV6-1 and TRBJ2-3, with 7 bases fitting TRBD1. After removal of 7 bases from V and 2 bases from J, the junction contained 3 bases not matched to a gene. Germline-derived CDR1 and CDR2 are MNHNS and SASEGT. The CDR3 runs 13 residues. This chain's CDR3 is CASKRGHTDTQYF. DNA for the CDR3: TGTGCCAGCAAAAGGGGGCACACAGATACGCAGTATTTT.

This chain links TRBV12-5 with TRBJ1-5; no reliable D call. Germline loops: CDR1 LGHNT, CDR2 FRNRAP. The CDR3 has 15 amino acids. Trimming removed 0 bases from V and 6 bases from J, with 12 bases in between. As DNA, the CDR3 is TGTGCTAGTGGTTTGGTACGCGGAGAGGTTCAGCCCCAGCATTTT. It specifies CASGLVRGEVQPQHF.

CDR3 loop: CASSAGGGWETQYF. DNA of the CDR3: TGTGCCAGCTCAGCAGGGGGCGGATGGGAGACCCAGTACTTC. The rearrangement joins TRBV18 to TRBJ2-5; the match to TRBD1 covers 8 bases. Germline CDR1 KGHSH, CDR2 LQKENI. The CDR3 is made up of 14 amino acids. Trimming removed 5 bases from V and 5 bases from J; junction bases left unmatched: 7.

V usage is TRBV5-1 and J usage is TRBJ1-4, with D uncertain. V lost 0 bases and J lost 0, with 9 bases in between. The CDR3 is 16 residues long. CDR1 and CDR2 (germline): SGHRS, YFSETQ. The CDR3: CASSLERGSTNEKLFF. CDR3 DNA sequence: TGCGCCAGCAGCTTGGAACGGGGTTCAACTAATGAAAAACTGTTTTTT.

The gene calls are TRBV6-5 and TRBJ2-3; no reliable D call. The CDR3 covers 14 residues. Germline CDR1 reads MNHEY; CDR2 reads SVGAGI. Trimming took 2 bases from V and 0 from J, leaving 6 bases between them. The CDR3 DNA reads TGTGCCAGCAGTTACGCAGGAAGCACAGATACGCAGTATTTT. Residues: CASSYAGSTDTQYF.

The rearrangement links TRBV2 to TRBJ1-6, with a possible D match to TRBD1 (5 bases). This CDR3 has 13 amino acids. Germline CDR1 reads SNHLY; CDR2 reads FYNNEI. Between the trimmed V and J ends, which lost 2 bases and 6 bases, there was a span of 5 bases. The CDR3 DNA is TGTGCCAGCAGTGAACAGGGTAATTCACCCCTCCACTTT. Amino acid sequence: CASSEQGNSPLHF. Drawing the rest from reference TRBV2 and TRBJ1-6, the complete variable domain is EPEVTQTPSHQVTQMGQEVILRCVPISNHLYFYWYRQILGQKVEFLVSFYNNEISEKSEIFDDQFSVERPDGSNFTLKIRSTKLEDSAMYFCASSEQGNSPLHFGNGTRLTVT.

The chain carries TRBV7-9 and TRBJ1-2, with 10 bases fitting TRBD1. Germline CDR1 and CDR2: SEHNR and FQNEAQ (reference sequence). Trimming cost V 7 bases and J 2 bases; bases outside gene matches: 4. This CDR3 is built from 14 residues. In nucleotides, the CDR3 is TGTGCCAGCACCCGGGACAGGGGAAACTATGGCTACACCTTC. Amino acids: CASTRDRGNYGYTF. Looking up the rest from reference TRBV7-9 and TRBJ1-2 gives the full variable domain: DTGVSQNPRHKITKRGQNVTFRCDPISEHNRLYWYRQTLGQGPEFLTYFQNEAQLEKSRLLSDRFSAERPKGSFSTLEIQRTEQGDSAMYLCASTRDRGNYGYTFGSGTRLTVV.

The CDR3 loop is CASSLTGGNTGELFF. The CDR3 nucleotides are TGTGCCAGCAGCTTGACAGGGGGCAACACCGGGGAGCTGTTTTTT. The V gene is TRBV13, the J gene TRBJ2-2, with 10 bases aligning to TRBD1. V gave up 3 bases and J gave up 2 bases; unmatched junction bases: 0. The CDR3 runs 15 residues. In germline, CDR1 is PRHDT, CDR2 FYEKMQ (reference sequence).

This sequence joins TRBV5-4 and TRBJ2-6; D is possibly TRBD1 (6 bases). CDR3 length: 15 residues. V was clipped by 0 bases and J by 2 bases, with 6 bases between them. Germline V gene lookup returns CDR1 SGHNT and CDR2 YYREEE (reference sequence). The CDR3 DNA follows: TGTGCCAGCAGCTTGGGACAGGCTGGGGCCAACGTCCTGACTTTC. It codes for CASSLGQAGANVLTF.

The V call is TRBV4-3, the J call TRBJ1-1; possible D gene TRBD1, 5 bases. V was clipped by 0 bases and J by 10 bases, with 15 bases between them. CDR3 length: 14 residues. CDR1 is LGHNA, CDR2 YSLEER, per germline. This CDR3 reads CASSQDEWGLRAFF. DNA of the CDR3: TGCGCCAGCAGCCAAGACGAGTGGGGCCTCAGAGCTTTCTTT.

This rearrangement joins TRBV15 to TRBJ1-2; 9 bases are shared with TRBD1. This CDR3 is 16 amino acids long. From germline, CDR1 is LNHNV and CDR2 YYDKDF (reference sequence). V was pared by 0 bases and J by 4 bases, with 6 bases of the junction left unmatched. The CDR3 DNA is TGTGCCACCAGCAGAGACCTCCCGGGACAGGGCTATGGCTACACCTTC. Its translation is CATSRDLPGQGYGYTF.

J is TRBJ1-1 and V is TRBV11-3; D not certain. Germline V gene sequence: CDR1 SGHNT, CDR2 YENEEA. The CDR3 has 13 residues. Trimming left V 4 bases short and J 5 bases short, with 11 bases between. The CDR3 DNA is TGTGCCAGCAGCTCCGTATCGGGGACTGAAGCTTTCTTT. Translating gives CASSSVSGTEAFF.

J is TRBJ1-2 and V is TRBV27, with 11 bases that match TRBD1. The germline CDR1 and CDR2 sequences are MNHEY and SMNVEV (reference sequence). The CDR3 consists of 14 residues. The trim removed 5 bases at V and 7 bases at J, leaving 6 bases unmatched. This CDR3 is CASSLAGTGGGYTF. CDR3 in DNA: TGTGCCAGCAGTCTCGCCGGGACAGGGGGTGGCTACACCTTC.